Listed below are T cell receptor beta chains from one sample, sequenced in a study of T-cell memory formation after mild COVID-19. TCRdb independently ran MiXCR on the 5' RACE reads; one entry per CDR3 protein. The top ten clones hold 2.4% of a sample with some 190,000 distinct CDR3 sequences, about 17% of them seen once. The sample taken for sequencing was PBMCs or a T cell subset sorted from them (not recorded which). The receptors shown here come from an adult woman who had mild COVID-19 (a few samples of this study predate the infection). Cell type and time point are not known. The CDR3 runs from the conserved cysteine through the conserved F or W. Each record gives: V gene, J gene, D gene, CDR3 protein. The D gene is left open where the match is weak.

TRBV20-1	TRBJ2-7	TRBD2	CSAIGASSGRVGGYEQYF
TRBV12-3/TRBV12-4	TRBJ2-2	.	CASNLHGELFF
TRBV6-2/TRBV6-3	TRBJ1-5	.	CASHQGIVSNQPQHF
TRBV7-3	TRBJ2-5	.	CASSRTEQETQYF
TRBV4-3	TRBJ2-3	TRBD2	CASSQASGSWGTDTQYF
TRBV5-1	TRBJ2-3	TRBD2	CASSLTSGGINTQYF
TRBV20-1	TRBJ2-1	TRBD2	CSARDSASGRYNEQFF
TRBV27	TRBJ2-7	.	CASSSVNVHEQYF
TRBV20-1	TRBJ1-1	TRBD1	CSALEGGTGNTEAFF
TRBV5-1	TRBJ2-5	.	CASSREPSQETQYF
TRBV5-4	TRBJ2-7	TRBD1	CASSLGGTGPSYEQYF
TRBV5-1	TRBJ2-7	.	CASSLDEGLEQYF
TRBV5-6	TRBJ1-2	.	CASSLAGSGDYGYTF
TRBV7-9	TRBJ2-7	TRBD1	CASSLAGTGGYEQYF
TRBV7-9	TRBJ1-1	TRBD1	CASSHRDSAEAFF
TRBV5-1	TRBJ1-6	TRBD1	CASSLWGQDNSPLHF
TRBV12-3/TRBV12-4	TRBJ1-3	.	CASSYLGGPGNTIYF